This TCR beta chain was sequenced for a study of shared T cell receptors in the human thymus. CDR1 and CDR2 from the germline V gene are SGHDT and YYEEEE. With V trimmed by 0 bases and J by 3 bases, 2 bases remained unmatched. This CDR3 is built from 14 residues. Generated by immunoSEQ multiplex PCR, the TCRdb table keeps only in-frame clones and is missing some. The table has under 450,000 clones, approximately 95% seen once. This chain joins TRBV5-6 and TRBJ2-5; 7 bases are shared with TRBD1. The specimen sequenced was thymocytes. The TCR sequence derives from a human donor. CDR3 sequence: CASSLAGTEETQYF. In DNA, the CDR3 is TGTGCCAGCAGCTTGGCGGGGACAGAAGAGACCCAGTACTTC. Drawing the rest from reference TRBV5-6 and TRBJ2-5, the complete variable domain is DAGVTQSPTHLIKTRGQQVTLRCSPKSGHDTVSWYQQALGQGPQFIFQYYEEEERQRGNFPDRFSGHQFPNYSSELNVNALLLGDSALYLCASSLAGTEETQYFGPGTRLLVL.